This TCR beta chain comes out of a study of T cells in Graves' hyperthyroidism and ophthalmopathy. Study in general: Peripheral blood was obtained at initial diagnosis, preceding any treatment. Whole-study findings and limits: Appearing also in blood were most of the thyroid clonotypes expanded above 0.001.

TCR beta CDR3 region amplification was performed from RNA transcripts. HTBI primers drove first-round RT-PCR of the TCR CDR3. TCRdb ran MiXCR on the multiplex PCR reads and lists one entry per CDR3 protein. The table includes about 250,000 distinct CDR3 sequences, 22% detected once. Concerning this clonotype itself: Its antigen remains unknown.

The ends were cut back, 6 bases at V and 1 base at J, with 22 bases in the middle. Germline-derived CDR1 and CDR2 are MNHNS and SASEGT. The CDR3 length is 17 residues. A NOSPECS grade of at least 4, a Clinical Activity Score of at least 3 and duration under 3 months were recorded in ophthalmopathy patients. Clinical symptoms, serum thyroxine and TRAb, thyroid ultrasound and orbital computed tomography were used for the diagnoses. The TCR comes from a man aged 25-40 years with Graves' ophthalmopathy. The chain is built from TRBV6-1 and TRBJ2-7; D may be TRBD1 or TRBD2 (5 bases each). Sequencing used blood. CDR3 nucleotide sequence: TGTGCCAGCAGACCCGGCAGGGCGGGCGGTTATTCCTACGAGCAGTACTTC. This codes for CASRPGRAGGYSYEQYF.